This TCR beta chain stems from a study of cytomegalovirus exposure and HLA in healthy donors. The CDR3 length is 12 residues. Germline V gives CDR1 MRHNA, CDR2 SNTAGT. Primers included in the PCR were 60 Vbeta and 13 Jbeta primers. Assay: immunoSEQ multiplex PCR; the TCRdb copy retains only in-frame clones and omits some. The table includes some 170,000 clones, 82% detected once. This sequence originates from a girl aged 10 to 17 in good health and CMV-seropositive. This chain links TRBV6-4 with TRBJ1-5, with a possible D match to TRBD1 (6 bases). The sample taken for sequencing was PBMCs. CDR3 nucleotides: TGTGTACACAGGGAAAGCAATCAGCCCCAGCATTTT. Residues: CVHRESNQPQHF.